The next 27 T cell receptor beta chains were all read from a single sample in a study of blood T cells in healthy people across ages. A second PCR, run for about 7 to 12 cycles, used a sample-barcoded 5' primer plus a J-beta primer mix. Via MiXCR, TCRdb re-called the 5' RACE reads, giving one row per CDR3 protein. The sample has some 1.5 million distinct CDR3 sequences; 28% are singletons. Sequencing used blood. The source is a woman in her thirties in good health.

The sample holds a few counts of this clonotype. J is TRBJ2-4 and V is TRBV27; D is uncertain. From germline, CDR1 is MNHEY and CDR2 SMNVEV (reference sequence). The CDR3 runs to 13 residues. The V end was cut by 4 bases, the J end by 13 bases, with 17 bases between. The CDR3 loop reads CASSSTSYNEQYF. The CDR3 coding sequence is TGTGCCAGCAGTTCAACCTCCTACAATGAGCAGTACTTC.

The V call is TRBV16, the J call TRBJ1-5; weak D call: TRBD1 (6 bases). Germline V CDR1 and CDR2: KGHSY, FQNENV. The CDR3 sequence is 13 residues long. V was shortened by 11 bases and J by 3 bases, with 14 bases between the two germline ends. CDR3 sequence: CAGGRDTNQPQHF. CDR3 nucleotides: TGTGCCGGCGGCCGGGACACCAATCAGCCCCAGCATTTT.

CDR3 loop: CASSPRRSEETQYF. CDR3 DNA: TGCGCCAGCAGCCCCAGAAGGTCCGAAGAGACCCAGTACTTC. The chain carries TRBV4-1 and TRBJ2-5, with D unclear. The germline V and J ends were trimmed by 4 bases and 3 bases, with 12 bases remaining between them. The length of the CDR3 is 14 residues. Germline V gene lookup returns CDR1 MGHRA and CDR2 YSYEKL.

This chain joins TRBV28 and TRBJ2-4, with D perhaps assigned TRBD1 or TRBD2 (6 bases each). The length of the CDR3 is 16 residues. V lost 7 bases to trimming and J lost 2 bases, with 18 bases between them. Germline loops: CDR1 MDHEN, CDR2 SYDVKM. CDR3 DNA: TGTGCCAGCACACTAGGGGGGTTGGGGACCAAAAACATTCAGTACTTC. Amino acid sequence: CASTLGGLGTKNIQYF.

The chain couples TRBV3-1 to TRBJ1-2; 9 bases align to TRBD1. The germline CDR1 and CDR2 sequences are LGHDT and YNNKEL (reference sequence). Unmatched junction bases numbered 6, after V lost 5 bases and J lost 5 bases. This CDR3 is built from 14 residues. Here the CDR3 DNA reads TGTGCCAGCAGCAGACAGGGGGAACCTTATGGCTACACCTTC. This codes for CASSRQGEPYGYTF.

This clonotype was picked up many times. The V gene is TRBV12-3 or TRBV12-4, the J gene TRBJ2-7; no reliable D call. This CDR3 spans 14 amino acids. With 4 bases removed from V and 2 bases from J, the gap between germline ends came to 12 bases. The CDR3 nucleotides read TGTGCCAGCAGTTCCCGGACGTACACCTACGAGCAGTACTTC. Encoded protein: CASSSRTYTYEQYF.

This clonotype was seen at least ten times. The CDR3 protein is CASSRTGTGDNAGYTF. The CDR3 DNA follows: TGCGCCAGCAGCCGTACCGGGACAGGGGATAACGCTGGCTACACCTTC. The chain joins TRBV4-1 to TRBJ1-2, with 10 bases fitting TRBD1. V trimming: 4 bases; J trimming: 7 bases; junction bases outside the gene matches: 12. The CDR3 runs 16 residues. CDR1 is MGHRA, CDR2 YSYEKL, per germline.

The chain is built from TRBV6-2 or TRBV6-3 and TRBJ2-1, with 11 bases fitting TRBD2. The V gene's germline CDR1 is MNHEY and CDR2 SVGEGT. V lost 4 bases and J lost 7; bases outside the gene matches: 18. This CDR3 comprises 19 residues. The CDR3 here is CASSFRQGPSGRSRNEQFF. CDR3 DNA: TGTGCCAGCAGTTTCCGACAGGGCCCTAGCGGGAGGTCGAGGAATGAGCAGTTCTTC.

V and J are TRBV29-1 and TRBJ1-2; D remains unclear. From germline, CDR1 is SQVTM and CDR2 ANQGSEA. The CDR3 totals 13 residues. Trimming took 0 bases from V and 3 from J, leaving 8 bases between them. The CDR3 reads CSVEDRRDYGYTF. The CDR3 nucleotides are TGCAGCGTTGAAGATCGCCGGGACTATGGCTACACCTTC.

Comment on this clonotype: One base away lies a much larger clone, so this may be a sequencing read error. The chain couples TRBV7-8 to TRBJ2-1, with D perhaps matching TRBD2 (7 bases). Trimming pared 11 bases from V and 5 bases from J, leaving 25 bases between. The CDR3 is 16 residues long. Germline-derived CDR1 and CDR2 are SGHVS and FQNEAQ. CDR3 residues: CAGTLSTAGAHNEQFF. The CDR3, as DNA: TGTGCCGGCACCCTATCAACCGCGGGGGCGCACAATGAGCAGTTCTTC.

The chain links TRBV2 to TRBJ2-1; D unclear. CDR3 size: 12 residues. Germline CDR1 is SNHLY and CDR2 is FYNNEI. V was clipped by 7 bases and J by 6 bases, with 10 bases between them. Written as DNA, the CDR3 is TGTGCCAGCAAGGATAACGGCAATGAGCAGTTCTTC. Amino acids: CASKDNGNEQFF.

The rearrangement links TRBV6-6 to TRBJ2-7, with TRBD2 as a possible D gene (6 bases). Germline-derived CDR1 and CDR2 are MNHNY and SVGAGI (reference sequence). CDR3 length equals 14 residues. Trimming stripped 2 bases from V and 3 bases from J, with 11 bases between. CDR3 in amino acids: CASSYVGTDYEQYF. The CDR3 DNA sequence: TGTGCCAGCAGTTACGTAGGGACTGACTACGAGCAGTACTTC.

The chain joins TRBV3-1 to TRBJ2-5; 12 bases agree with TRBD2. Germline V CDR1 and CDR2: LGHDT, YNNKEL (reference sequence). There are 17 residues in the CDR3. J was trimmed by 2 bases and V by 4 bases; bases with no gene match: 8. CDR3 bases: TGTGCCAGCAGCCTCCTTACTAGCGGGGGGATTCAAGAGACCCAGTACTTC. This translates into CASSLLTSGGIQETQYF.

On this clonotype itself: This may be a read error, as it is one base from a much larger clone. V gene TRBV5-1 combines with J gene TRBJ2-7; D may correspond to TRBD1 or TRBD2 (6 bases each). CDR3 size: 14 residues. The V gene's germline CDR1 is SGHRS and CDR2 YFSETQ. CDR3 residues: CASIRRGDSYGQYF. The CDR3 DNA is TGCGCCAGCATTAGGAGGGGGGACTCCTACGGGCAGTACTTC.

This clonotype has just a few counts. The genes are TRBV7-6 and TRBJ2-7; 10 bases fit TRBD1. The CDR3 spans 14 residues. V was pared by 8 bases and J by 3 bases, with 7 bases of the junction left unmatched. Germline V CDR1 and CDR2: SGHVS, FNYEAQ. The CDR3 DNA is TGTGCCAGCGCCGAGGGGGACAGGGGCTACGAGCAGTACTTC. Its translation is CASAEGDRGYEQYF.

At least ten counts were recorded for this clonotype. The V and J genes are TRBV7-6 and TRBJ2-1, with 8 bases identical to TRBD1. From germline, CDR1 is SGHVS and CDR2 FNYEAQ. The junction had 9 bases not matched to a gene; V was cut back by 5 bases and J by 3 bases. The CDR3 runs to 16 residues. CDR3 in DNA: TGTGCCAGCAGCGCAGTAGGGACAGGACTCTACAATGAGCAGTTCTTC. It specifies CASSAVGTGLYNEQFF.

This clonotype appeared many times. The chain joins TRBV29-1 to TRBJ2-7, with 10 bases fitting TRBD1. Germline V lookup: CDR1 SQVTM, CDR2 ANQGSEA. CDR3 length equals 15 residues. Trimming cost V 0 bases and J 4 bases; bases outside gene matches: 6. CDR3 in amino acids: CSVEERADRGYEQYF. The CDR3 DNA follows: TGCAGCGTTGAAGAAAGAGCGGACAGGGGGTACGAGCAGTACTTC.

This clonotype was found a few times. V gene TRBV6-5 combines with J gene TRBJ1-1, with TRBD1 identical over 7 bases. Germline assignment: CDR1 MNHEY and CDR2 SVGAGI. This CDR3 region has 15 residues. The junction had 8 bases not matched to a gene; V was cut back by 6 bases and J by 1 base. CDR3 residues: CASSNQGGRNTEAFF. The DNA of the CDR3 is TGTGCCAGCAGCAACCAAGGGGGCCGGAACACTGAAGCTTTCTTT.

J is TRBJ2-1 and V is TRBV6-1; 10 bases line up with TRBD1. The CDR3 runs 17 residues. V was clipped by 7 bases and J by 3 bases; unmatched bases: 12. From germline, CDR1 is MNHNS and CDR2 SASEGT. The CDR3 loop is CASNLSPGQGSYNEQFF. Here the CDR3 DNA reads TGTGCCAGCAATCTGAGCCCGGGACAGGGGAGCTACAATGAGCAGTTCTTC.

V and J are TRBV28 and TRBJ1-5; 7 bases map to TRBD1. The CDR3 spans 14 residues. Germline CDR1 reads MDHEN; CDR2 reads SYDVKM. V gave up 6 bases and J gave up 6 bases; unmatched junction bases: 8. The CDR3 sequence is CASRLGTAAQPQHF. The CDR3 nucleotides read TGTGCCAGCAGACTAGGGACAGCAGCTCAGCCCCAGCATTTT. Using reference TRBV28 and TRBJ1-5 for the parts outside the CDR3, the full variable domain is DVKVTQSSRYLVKRTGEKVFLECVQDMDHENMFWYRQDPGLGLRLIYFSYDVKMKEKGDIPEGYSVSREKKERFSLILESASTNQTSMYLCASRLGTAAQPQHFGDGTRLSIL.

This clonotype was counted at least ten times. The chain recombines TRBV29-1 with TRBJ2-7, with 8 nucleotides matching TRBD2. The CDR3 spans 12 residues. In germline, CDR1 is SQVTM, CDR2 ANQGSEA. Unmatched junction bases numbered 6, after V lost 2 bases and J lost 9 bases. Here the CDR3 DNA reads TGCAGCGTTGAACTAGCGGGCTCGACGCAGTACTTC. Translating gives CSVELAGSTQYF.

In nucleotides, the CDR3 is TGTGCCAGCAGCCGACAGGGACGGGATGAAAAACTGTTTTTT. Protein: CASSRQGRDEKLFF. V gene TRBV3-1 combines with J gene TRBJ1-4; 7 nucleotides line up with TRBD1. V was pared by 4 bases and J by 6 bases, with 5 bases of the junction left unmatched. Looked up from germline, CDR1 is LGHDT and CDR2 is YNNKEL (reference sequence). The CDR3 has 14 amino acids.

For this clonotype: A much larger clone lies a single base off, so this may be a read error. The chain has TRBV7-2 and TRBJ2-3, with TRBD1 matching over 7 bases. In germline, CDR1 is SGHTA, CDR2 FQGNSA. The CDR3 loop spans 15 amino acids. The CDR3 region is CASSTGTVSTDAQYF. The CDR3, as DNA: TGTGCCAGCAGCACAGGGACAGTAAGCACAGATGCGCAGTATTTT. The entire variable domain, with the rest obtained from reference TRBV7-2 and TRBJ2-3, is as follows: GAGVSQSPSNKVTEKGKDVELRCDPISGHTALYWYRQSLGQGLEFLIYFQGNSAPDKSGLPSDRFSAERTGGSVSTLTIQRTQQEDSAVYLCASSTGTVSTDAQYFGPGTRLTVL.

This sequence joins TRBV19 and TRBJ2-2; maybe TRBD2 (5 bases). Trimming removed 3 bases at V and 2 bases at J, with 10 bases between. The CDR3 runs 15 residues. CDR1 is LNHDA, CDR2 SQIVND, per germline (reference sequence). CDR3 amino acids: CASSIGSVNTGELFF. The CDR3, as DNA: TGTGCCAGTAGTATTGGGAGCGTTAACACCGGGGAGCTGTTTTTT.

This clonotype was seen repeatedly, ten times or more. The genes are TRBV6-5 and TRBJ2-7, with D unclear. The CDR3 length is 13 residues. Germline V CDR1 and CDR2: MNHEY, SVGAGI. V was cut by 2 bases and J by 3 bases, with 8 bases left in between. CDR3: CASSYDKSYEQYF. DNA of the CDR3: TGTGCCAGCAGTTACGACAAGAGCTACGAGCAGTACTTC.

The chain recombines TRBV12-3 or TRBV12-4 with TRBJ2-3; 7 bases align to TRBD2. This CDR3 comprises 15 residues. V was pared by 10 bases and J by 6 bases, with 16 bases of the junction left unmatched. The chain's CDR3 is CATLRGGGTLDTQYF. The CDR3 coding sequence is TGTGCCACCCTGAGGGGCGGGGGTACCTTGGATACGCAGTATTTT.

This clonotype appeared a few times. The genes are TRBV6-5 and TRBJ1-2; 8 bases align to TRBD1. Germline values: CDR1 MNHEY, CDR2 SVGAGI. V dropped 5 bases and J dropped 5; count of bases not matched to a gene: 7. The CDR3 runs to 14 residues. Here the CDR3 reads CASSGPGQVYGYTF. CDR3 DNA: TGTGCCAGCAGTGGACCGGGACAGGTGTATGGCTACACCTTC.